This T cell receptor beta chain was captured by sequencing in a study of T cells after yellow fever vaccination. This clonotype was observed at least ten times. The CDR3 length is 14 residues. The V and J ends lost 5 bases and 0 bases respectively, with 9 bases between them. From germline, CDR1 is SGHKS and CDR2 YYEKEE (reference sequence). MiXCR, applied by TCRdb to the 5' RACE reads, yields one record per CDR3 protein. Seen here are some 110,000 distinct CDR3 sequences, more than 5.5% observed once, and the top ten hold over 2.5%. This TCR came from a man aged 18-30 years who received the YFV17D yellow fever vaccine. The sequencing used CD4+ T cells sorted from PBMCs, collected roughly 47 days after the first yellow fever vaccination. The V call is TRBV5-5, the J call TRBJ2-1; unclear D gene. CDR3 nucleotides: TGTGCCAGCAGAAAAGACTTCTCCTACAATGAGCAGTTCTTC. Its protein product is CASRKDFSYNEQFF.